Below, 7 T cell receptor beta chains from the same sample are listed, as sequenced in a study of blood T cell repertoires in COVID-19 (dated by TCRdb to the early 2020s). The library was made by the immunoSEQ multiplex PCR assay. Entries here come from immuneACCESS through TCRdb and include only in-frame sequences with V and J called. Some clones fail to appear in such tables; in the studies checked, an unresolved V gene covers under half of the shortfall, and the cause of the remainder is unknown. The sample table records approximately 200,000 clones; more than 80% of these occur just once. The ten largest clones capture 1.5% to 2% of the sample. The material sequenced was PBMCs or T cells enriched from blood (not recorded which). Source of these receptors: a man aged 55 to 70 who had recovered from COVID-19.

J is TRBJ2-7 and V is TRBV5-6, with 10 bases that match TRBD1. The trim removed 7 bases at V and 3 bases at J, leaving 4 bases unmatched. This CDR3 has 13 residues. Germline lookup yields CDR1 SGHDT and CDR2 YYEEEE. CDR3 sequence: CASGDRGFYEQYF. CDR3 DNA: TGTGCCAGCGGGGACAGGGGATTCTACGAGCAGTACTTC.

The chain joins TRBV25-1 to TRBJ1-4; D unresolved. Germline CDR1 reads MGHDK; CDR2 reads SYGVNS. The CDR3 length is 15 residues. V was trimmed by 0 bases and J by 4 bases, leaving 9 bases between them. CDR3 sequence reads: CASSEYTDYNEKLFF. The CDR3 coding sequence is TGTGCCAGCAGTGAATATACAGACTATAATGAAAAACTGTTTTTT.

This chain links TRBV2 with TRBJ1-2; no clear D. Germline loops: CDR1 SNHLY, CDR2 FYNNEI. With 7 bases removed from V and 8 bases from J, the gap between germline ends came to 17 bases. This CDR3 contains 13 residues. The CDR3 loop is CASTLRKEVGYTF. The CDR3 coding sequence is TGTGCCAGCACTCTCAGGAAAGAAGTGGGCTACACCTTC.

This clone was recorded a few times. The chain employs TRBV6-5 and TRBJ2-3; a possible D gene is TRBD2 (5 bases). CDR3 size: 14 residues. Germline V gene lookup returns CDR1 MNHEY and CDR2 SVGAGI. Trimming took 2 bases from V and 10 from J, leaving 16 bases between them. DNA for the CDR3: TGTGCCAGCAGTTACGGCGTCGAGGGTTTCGCGCAGTATTTT. Translated: CASSYGVEGFAQYF.

This sequence joins TRBV27 and TRBJ2-7; the D gene is possibly TRBD1 (5 bases). Germline loops: CDR1 MNHEY, CDR2 SMNVEV (reference sequence). This CDR3 comprises 13 residues. V was cut by 8 bases and J by 1 base, with 12 bases left in between. The CDR3 is CASRTRNSYEQYF. The CDR3 bases are TGTGCCAGCCGGACAAGAAATTCCTACGAGCAGTACTTC.

The chain links TRBV18 to TRBJ1-1; 9 nucleotides agree with TRBD1. The V and J ends lost 6 bases and 1 base, in that order; junction bases with no gene match: 6. Germline V lookup: CDR1 KGHSH, CDR2 LQKENI. This CDR3 region has 15 residues. In nucleotides, the CDR3 is TGTGCCAGCTCTCCCCTACAGGGGGCGAACACTGAAGCTTTCTTT. It translates to CASSPLQGANTEAFF.

The chain couples TRBV27 to TRBJ2-1, with 7 bases that match TRBD2. Trimming took 4 bases from V and 1 from J; bases not matched to a gene: 4. The CDR3 contains 15 residues. The germline V gene encodes CDR1 MNHEY and CDR2 SMNVEV (reference sequence). CDR3 in amino acids: CASSSMRGSYNEQFF. CDR3 in DNA: TGTGCCAGCAGTTCTATGCGGGGGTCCTACAATGAGCAGTTCTTC.